A selection of T cell receptor beta chains follows, all from one sample in a study of T cell clusters in autoimmune cytopenias. TCRdb reprocessed the multiplex PCR reads and keeps a single row for each CDR3 protein, giving no DNA. This sample lists 1,000 or so distinct CDR3 sequences; its ten largest clones have around 57%. The sequencing input was peripheral blood. The receptors here all came from a human donor with an autoimmune cytopenia or autoimmune hepatitis (not recorded which). CDR3s include the opening cysteine and the closing phenylalanine or tryptophan. The order of the fields is J gene, V gene, clone size, CDR3 protein. Size tells how often a clone was seen (once, few, many) or the class of an expanded clone, and some rows leave it out.

j_gene: TRBJ2-7; v_gene: TRBV18; abundance: .; CDR3aa: CASSRDVSYEQYF
j_gene: TRBJ1-2; v_gene: TRBV11-2; abundance: medium-sized; CDR3aa: CASSPETGARGGNYGYTF
j_gene: TRBJ1-5; v_gene: TRBV7-2; abundance: .; CDR3aa: CASRTGPSNQPQHF
j_gene: TRBJ2-7; v_gene: TRBV29-1; abundance: large; CDR3aa: CSVLGGTGAHYEQYF
j_gene: TRBJ1-1; v_gene: TRBV11-1; abundance: medium-sized; CDR3aa: CASSLARSTEAFF
j_gene: TRBJ1-2; v_gene: TRBV20-1; abundance: .; CDR3aa: CSARQRTGAGYTF
j_gene: TRBJ2-2; v_gene: TRBV6-4; abundance: medium-sized; CDR3aa: CASRPQGTGELFF
j_gene: TRBJ2-1; v_gene: TRBV18; abundance: .; CDR3aa: CASSPRLAGYNEQFF
j_gene: TRBJ1-1; v_gene: TRBV5-1; abundance: large; CDR3aa: CASSLLLGDTEAFF
j_gene: TRBJ1-2; v_gene: TRBV29-1; abundance: large; CDR3aa: CSAYGGTGIYGYTF
j_gene: TRBJ2-2; v_gene: TRBV5-6; abundance: medium-sized; CDR3aa: CASSLGGGGGHTGELFF
j_gene: TRBJ2-2; v_gene: TRBV19; abundance: medium-sized; CDR3aa: CASSLGGSGRRPTGELFF
j_gene: TRBJ2-3; v_gene: TRBV11-2; abundance: .; CDR3aa: CASSFRLAVDTQYF
j_gene: TRBJ2-5; v_gene: TRBV25-1; abundance: .; CDR3aa: CASRDRSLQTQYF
j_gene: TRBJ1-2; v_gene: TRBV11-2; abundance: medium-sized; CDR3aa: CASSPQGNYGYTF
j_gene: TRBJ2-7; v_gene: TRBV19; abundance: medium-sized; CDR3aa: CASSIKAGNYEQYF
j_gene: TRBJ2-5; v_gene: TRBV20-1; abundance: medium-sized; CDR3aa: CSALLKRGWETQYF
j_gene: TRBJ1-1; v_gene: TRBV4-1; abundance: medium-sized; CDR3aa: CASSPGDRVGEAFF
j_gene: TRBJ1-2; v_gene: TRBV29-1; abundance: large; CDR3aa: CSVDRSGNYGYTF
j_gene: TRBJ2-7; v_gene: TRBV7-9; abundance: medium-sized; CDR3aa: CASRPGQGIYEQYF
j_gene: TRBJ2-3; v_gene: TRBV19; abundance: medium-sized; CDR3aa: CASSIYSEGRGDTQYF
j_gene: TRBJ2-7; v_gene: TRBV10-1; abundance: .; CDR3aa: CASKLSGPPYEQYF
j_gene: TRBJ2-5; v_gene: TRBV12-3/TRBV12-4; abundance: medium-sized; CDR3aa: CASSRDRQETQYF
j_gene: TRBJ1-6; v_gene: TRBV20-1; abundance: .; CDR3aa: CSARVLDRGYSPLHF
j_gene: TRBJ2-3; v_gene: TRBV20-1; abundance: .; CDR3aa: CSSQRASGRTDTQYF
j_gene: TRBJ1-1; v_gene: TRBV6-1; abundance: .; CDR3aa: CASSWGTEAFF
j_gene: TRBJ2-7; v_gene: TRBV4-2; abundance: medium-sized; CDR3aa: CASSQDSGRVTEQYF
j_gene: TRBJ2-6; v_gene: TRBV19; abundance: medium-sized; CDR3aa: CASSPRATSGANVLTF
j_gene: TRBJ1-2; v_gene: TRBV5-1; abundance: .; CDR3aa: CASSLDGKGYTF
j_gene: TRBJ1-6; v_gene: TRBV4-3; abundance: .; CDR3aa: CASSQEPAPYNSPLHF
j_gene: TRBJ2-7; v_gene: TRBV7-6; abundance: .; CDR3aa: CASSQGTYNEQYF
j_gene: TRBJ1-5; v_gene: TRBV12-3/TRBV12-4; abundance: .; CDR3aa: CASSFKVSNQPQHF
j_gene: TRBJ2-7; v_gene: TRBV28; abundance: .; CDR3aa: CASSFNYEQYF
j_gene: TRBJ2-7; v_gene: TRBV27; abundance: .; CDR3aa: CASSFSGGGYEQYF
j_gene: TRBJ2-1; v_gene: TRBV19; abundance: medium-sized; CDR3aa: CASREPYNEQFF
j_gene: TRBJ2-3; v_gene: TRBV5-6; abundance: .; CDR3aa: CARGLAGANSSTDTQYF
j_gene: TRBJ2-7; v_gene: TRBV10-1; abundance: .; CDR3aa: CASSENREMGYEQYF